Following are 6 T cell receptor beta chains from one sample sequenced in a study of CD8+CD57+ T cells in acquired aplastic anemia. The template for TCR beta VDJ and CDR3 sequence profiling was genomic DNA. TCRdb re-analysed the reads in MiXCR, keeping a single row per CDR3 protein. The sample has around 150,000 distinct CDR3 sequences, 71% seen once. Previously, flow cytometry had revealed CD8+CD57+ cell expansion in the patients chosen for sequencing. Sequences were obtained from sorted CD4+, CD8+, or CD8+CD57+ T cells (not recorded which) from PBMCs. These receptors originate from a human donor with aplastic anemia.

The V call is TRBV4-1, the J call TRBJ2-7; 7 bases are shared with TRBD1. Germline CDR1 reads MGHRA; CDR2 reads YSYEKL. J was trimmed by 9 bases and V by 6 bases; bases with no gene match: 11. The CDR3 is 13 residues long. The CDR3 loop is CASSLGQDTRQYF. The CDR3 DNA reads as TGCGCCAGCAGTCTTGGACAGGATACGAGGCAGTACTTC.

The gene calls are TRBV20-1 and TRBJ2-5, with TRBD2 matching 7 bases. With 5 bases clipped from V and 3 bases from J, the junction kept 0 bases outside the gene matches. The length of the CDR3 is 11 residues. Germline V CDR1 and CDR2: DFQATT, SNEGSKA (reference sequence). The CDR3 coding sequence is TGCAGTGCTCTAGCGGAAGAGACCCAGTACTTC. This encodes CSALAEETQYF.

This chain joins TRBV7-9 and TRBJ1-5; D gene unclear. CDR1 is SEHNR, CDR2 FQNEAQ, per germline (reference sequence). The CDR3 runs 14 residues. Trimming pared 2 bases from V and 3 bases from J, leaving 8 bases between. The CDR3 region has the DNA TGTGCCAGCAGCTTATCAGGTCCCAATCAGCCCCAGCATTTT. It yields the protein CASSLSGPNQPQHF.

The CDR3 is CASSGEWTYEQYF. In nucleotides, the CDR3 is TGTGCCAGTAGCGGGGAGTGGACCTACGAGCAGTACTTC. This chain joins TRBV19 and TRBJ2-7; possibly TRBD2 for D (5 bases). The V and J ends lost 6 bases and 2 bases respectively, with 11 bases between them. CDR1 LNHDA and CDR2 SQIVND come from the germline V gene (reference sequence). This CDR3 comprises 13 residues.

This clonotype was observed many times. The J gene is TRBJ1-6, the V gene TRBV14; the match to TRBD1 covers 10 bases. V dropped 3 bases and J dropped 12; count of bases not matched to a gene: 5. The CDR3 runs 14 residues. Germline CDR1 and CDR2: SGHDN and FVKESK. The CDR3 reads CASSQGTGERPLHF. DNA of the CDR3: TGTGCCAGCAGCCAGGGGACAGGGGAAAGACCCCTCCACTTT.

V usage is TRBV10-2 and J usage is TRBJ1-1; TRBD1 matches 7 bases. J was trimmed by 3 bases and V by 6 bases; bases with no gene match: 4. CDR3 length: 13 residues. The germline V gene encodes CDR1 WSHSY and CDR2 SAAADI. As DNA, the CDR3 is TGCGCCAGCAGCGACAGGGATTACACTGAAGCTTTCTTT. Residues: CASSDRDYTEAFF.